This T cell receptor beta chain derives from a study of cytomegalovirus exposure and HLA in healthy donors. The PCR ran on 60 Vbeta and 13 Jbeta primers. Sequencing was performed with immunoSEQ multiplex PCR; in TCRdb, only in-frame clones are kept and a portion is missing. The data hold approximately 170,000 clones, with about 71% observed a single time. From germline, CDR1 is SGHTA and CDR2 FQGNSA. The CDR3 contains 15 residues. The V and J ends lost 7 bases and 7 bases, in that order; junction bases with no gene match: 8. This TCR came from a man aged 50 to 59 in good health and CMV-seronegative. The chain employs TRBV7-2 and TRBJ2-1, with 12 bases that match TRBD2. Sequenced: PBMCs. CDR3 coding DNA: TGTGCCAGCAACCTACTAGCGGGGGGAGGTAATGAGCAGTTCTTC. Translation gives CASNLLAGGGNEQFF.